Reported below is one TCR beta chain. Its antigen is still unknown. Nothing much larger sits one base from this clone, and base qualities are not available. The sample comes from a study of T cell responses to AZD1222 COVID-19 vaccine (dated by TCRdb to the early 2020s). A note on the overall study: A total of 233 trial participants underwent TCR sequencing, of whom around 200 received two doses of AZD1222 and about 25 received two doses of the MenACWY control vaccine. Trial participants were enrolled by age into subgroups of 18-55, 56-69 and 70-plus years, and around 140, 26 and 57 TCR-sequenced participants, respectively, were included in these subgroups.

This specimen's time point label, interpreted: about 28 days (+/-7) after the second vaccine dose. Because spike-specific TCR depth and breadth did not differ between the two schedules, AZD1222 recipients who got a second dose at roughly 4 weeks were pooled with those who got a second dose at roughly 12 weeks. The vaccinee samples were drawn from two UK trials, COV001 and COV002, one of which was a single-blind randomized controlled phase 2/3 trial testing AZD1222 (ChAdOx1 nCoV-19) in healthy adults. For TCRbeta chain sequencing, PBMC samples from trial participants were taken at day 0 and at day 28 after the second dose. What the work shows at the level of the full study, not this receptor alone: The whole spike protein was spanned by vaccine-associated CD4 TCRs, and dominant responses were seen in regions 160-218 and 743-854. Conclusions about previously exposed vaccinees are limited because only five to seven AZD1222 recipients were SARS-CoV-2 seropositive at baseline. No day 14 peak-response samples were available, so repertoires were characterized only after the peak T cell response. Participants were mostly white British, with more females than males. The authors suggested clonal diversity may have been underestimated. After two AZD1222 doses, both the breadth and the depth of spike-specific TCRs were significantly higher than at day 0 and than in MenACWY recipients. In the small 56-69-year group, the increase in depth fell short of significance, most likely because of low power. Epitopes outside the regions mutated in the B.1.351 and B.1.1.7 variants were reportedly recognized by nearly half of the unique spike-specific TCRs.

In the germline V gene, CDR1 corresponds to LGHNT and CDR2 to FRNRAP. The junction shows trimming of 6 bases on V and 3 bases on J, and the gene matches do not reach 7 bases of it. The CDR3 runs 15 residues from the cysteine to the phenylalanine. The read is trimmed to its CDR3 DNA, 45 bases read in frame from base 1. The CDR3 regions of human TCRbeta chains were subjected to immunosequencing. Turning to the authors' computational methods: TCRs in the repertoires were matched against a reference library of SARS-CoV-2-specific TCRs that had been generated with the MIRA antigen-specificity platform. Breadth was defined as the fraction of unique TCRs that were SARS-CoV-2-associated, and depth was defined as the fraction of total T cells that were SARS-CoV-2-associated. Each spike-specific TCR was assigned to its reactive spike region and to a CD4 or CD8 class using the MIRA data. Log10-transformed breadth and depth values were compared by one-way ANOVA with Sidak's multiple comparisons tests. TCRdb's version of the immuneACCESS table is confined to in-frame rearrangements and falls short of the full clone set. An unresolved V gene accounts for under half of the shortfall where checked; the remainder is of unknown origin. That table is the source of V, J and clone size, and D and trimming were worked out from the DNA. In this sample the table shows about 120,000 clones, roughly 93% of which occur a single time. The top ten hold 1.5% to 2% of the sample.

The sequence came from an adult who received the AZD1222 COVID-19 vaccine. Recombination linked TRBV12-5 to TRBJ2-2, and 7 junction bases match TRBD2. This specimen was peripheral blood, taken 28 days after the second AZD1222 dose. The base sequence is TGTGCTAGTGGCCAAGCGGGATCCTACACCGGGGAGCTGTTTTTT. It codes for CASGQAGSYTGELFF.